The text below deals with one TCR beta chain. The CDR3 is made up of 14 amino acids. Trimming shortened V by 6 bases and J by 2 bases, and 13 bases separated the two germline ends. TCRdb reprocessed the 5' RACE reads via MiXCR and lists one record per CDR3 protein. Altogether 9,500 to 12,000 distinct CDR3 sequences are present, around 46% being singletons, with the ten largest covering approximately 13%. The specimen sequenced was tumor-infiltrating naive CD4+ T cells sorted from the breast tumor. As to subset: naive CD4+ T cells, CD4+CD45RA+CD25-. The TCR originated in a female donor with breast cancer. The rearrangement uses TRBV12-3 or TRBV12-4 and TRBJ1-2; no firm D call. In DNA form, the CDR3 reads TGTGCCAGCAGCCGAACAAGCTGGAACTATGGCTACACCTTC. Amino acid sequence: CASSRTSWNYGYTF.